A single sample gave rise to the 10 T cell receptor beta chains below, sequenced in a study of blood T cell repertoires in COVID-19. Libraries were prepared by immunoSEQ multiplex PCR; TCRdb keeps only in-frame clonotypes and omits some of them. The repertoire has 100,000 to 120,000 clones, 82% of them found once; the top ten carry 15% to 20%. The sequenced sample was peripheral blood. The receptors were sampled from a woman aged 55-70 years with acute or convalescent COVID-19.

The sample holds a few counts of this clone. The rearrangement uses TRBV3-1 (or the pseudogene TRBV3-2) and TRBJ1-2, with 10 bases that match TRBD1. The CDR3 is made up of 14 amino acids. The germline CDR1 and CDR2 sequences are LGHDT and YNNKEL (reference sequence). The V gene end was trimmed by 3 bases and the J gene end by 4 bases; junction bases not matched to a gene: 2. CDR3 nucleotide sequence: TGTGCCAGCAGCCAGGGACAGGGGACCTATGGCTACACCTTC. This translates into CASSQGQGTYGYTF.

This sequence joins TRBV15 and TRBJ2-7; 8 bases align to TRBD1. CDR1 LNHNV and CDR2 YYDKDF come from the germline V gene (reference sequence). The trim removed 3 bases at V and 4 bases at J, leaving 11 bases unmatched. CDR3 length: 16 amino acids. CDR3: CATSRDGRGQGYEQYF. The CDR3 DNA reads as TGTGCCACCAGCAGGGATGGACGCGGACAGGGTTACGAGCAGTACTTC.

Only a few counts were recorded for this clone. The chain carries TRBV28 and TRBJ1-1; possible D gene TRBD1, 6 bases. The CDR3 covers 15 residues. Between the trimmed V and J ends, which lost 6 bases and 5 bases, there was a span of 19 bases. Germline loops: CDR1 MDHEN, CDR2 SYDVKM. CDR3 amino acids: CASRTPTAGVTEAFF. The CDR3 DNA sequence: TGTGCCAGCAGAACCCCGACAGCAGGGGTTACTGAAGCTTTCTTT.

V is TRBV3-1 (or the pseudogene TRBV3-2) and J is TRBJ1-2; 10 bases match TRBD1. From germline, CDR1 is LGHDT and CDR2 YNNKEL (reference sequence). Unmatched junction bases numbered 7, after V lost 2 bases and J lost 7 bases. The CDR3 length is 15 residues. CDR3 sequence: CASSQTTGGGGGYTF. CDR3 bases: TGTGCCAGCAGCCAAACGACAGGGGGCGGTGGTGGCTACACCTTC.

This clone was detected ten times or more. The gene calls are TRBV30 and TRBJ1-5; D might be TRBD1 (6 bases). Germline assignment: CDR1 GTSNPN and CDR2 SVGIG (reference sequence). The length of the CDR3 is 13 residues. V was pared by 2 bases and J by 3 bases, with 8 bases between. CDR3 protein: CAWSWGLNQPQHF. Here the CDR3 DNA reads TGTGCCTGGAGTTGGGGGCTCAATCAGCCCCAGCATTTT.

This clone was recorded once. V and J are TRBV11-2 and TRBJ1-3; D is perhaps TRBD1 (5 bases). The CDR3 is 15 amino acids. The germline CDR1 and CDR2 sequences are SGHAT and FQNNGV. The V and J ends lost 5 bases and 2 bases respectively, with 13 bases between them. CDR3 sequence reads: CASSPTQGPGNTIYF. The CDR3 DNA is TGTGCCAGCAGCCCAACCCAGGGCCCTGGAAACACCATATATTTT.

V usage is TRBV29-1 and J usage is TRBJ1-2; D remains ambiguous. Germline V gene data show CDR1 as SQVTM and CDR2 as ANQGSEA. The CDR3 has 12 residues. V lost 5 bases and J lost 4, with 11 bases in between. The DNA of the CDR3 is TGCAGCGTTCGGCAGGCTGGCTATGGCTACACCTTC. It codes for CSVRQAGYGYTF.

The chain couples TRBV2 to TRBJ1-3, with TRBD1 matching 8 bases. The CDR3 has 16 amino acids. Germline V gene data show CDR1 as SNHLY and CDR2 as FYNNEI. Trimming cost V 7 bases and J 0 bases; bases outside gene matches: 8. The CDR3 spells CASTTGQASSGNTIYF. The DNA of the CDR3 is TGTGCCAGCACCACGGGACAGGCCAGCTCTGGAAACACCATATATTTT.

This clone showed up just a few times. This chain joins TRBV6-2 or TRBV6-3 and TRBJ1-5; 9 nucleotides align to TRBD1. The CDR3 is made up of 17 amino acids. After removal of 6 bases from V and 0 bases from J, the junction contained 9 bases not matched to a gene. Per the germline V gene, CDR1 is MNHEY and CDR2 is SVGEGT. For the CDR3, the DNA is TGTGCCAGCAGCTCCGGGACAGGGCGATATAGCAATCAGCCCCAGCATTTT. Translated: CASSSGTGRYSNQPQHF.

This clone was observed a handful of times. The DNA for the CDR3 is TGTGCCAGCACTCCAGTCCCTTACGAGCAGTACTTC. Its translation is CASTPVPYEQYF. The chain uses TRBV6-5 and TRBJ2-7; D is unresolved. Germline V lookup: CDR1 MNHEY, CDR2 SVGAGI. The CDR3 has 12 amino acids. The germline V and J ends were trimmed by 7 bases and 4 bases, with 11 bases remaining between them.